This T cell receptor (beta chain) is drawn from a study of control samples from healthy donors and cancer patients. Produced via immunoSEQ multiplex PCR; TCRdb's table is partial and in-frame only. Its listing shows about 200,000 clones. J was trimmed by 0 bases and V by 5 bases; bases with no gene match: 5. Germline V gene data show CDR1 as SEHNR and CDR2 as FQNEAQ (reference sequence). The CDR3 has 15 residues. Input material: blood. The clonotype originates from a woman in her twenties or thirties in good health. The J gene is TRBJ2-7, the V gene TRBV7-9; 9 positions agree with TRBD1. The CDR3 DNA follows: TGTGCCAGCAGCCACCCGGGACAGGGCTCCTACGAGCAGTACTTC. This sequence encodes CASSHPGQGSYEQYF.